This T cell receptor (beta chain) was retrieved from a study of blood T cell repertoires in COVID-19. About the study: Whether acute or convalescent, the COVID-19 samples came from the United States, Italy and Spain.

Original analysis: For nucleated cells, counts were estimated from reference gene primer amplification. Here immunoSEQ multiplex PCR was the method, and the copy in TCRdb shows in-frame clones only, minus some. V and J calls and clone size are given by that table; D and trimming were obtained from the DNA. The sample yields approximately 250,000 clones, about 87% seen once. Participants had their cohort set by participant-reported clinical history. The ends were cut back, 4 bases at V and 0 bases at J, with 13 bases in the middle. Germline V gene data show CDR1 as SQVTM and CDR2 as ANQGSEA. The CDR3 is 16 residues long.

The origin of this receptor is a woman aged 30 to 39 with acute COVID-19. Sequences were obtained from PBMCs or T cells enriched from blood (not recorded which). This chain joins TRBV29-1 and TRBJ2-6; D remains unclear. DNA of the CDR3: TGCAGCGTTGTCCACACCTTAAGCTCTGGGGCCAACGTCCTGACTTTC. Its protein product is CSVVHTLSSGANVLTF.